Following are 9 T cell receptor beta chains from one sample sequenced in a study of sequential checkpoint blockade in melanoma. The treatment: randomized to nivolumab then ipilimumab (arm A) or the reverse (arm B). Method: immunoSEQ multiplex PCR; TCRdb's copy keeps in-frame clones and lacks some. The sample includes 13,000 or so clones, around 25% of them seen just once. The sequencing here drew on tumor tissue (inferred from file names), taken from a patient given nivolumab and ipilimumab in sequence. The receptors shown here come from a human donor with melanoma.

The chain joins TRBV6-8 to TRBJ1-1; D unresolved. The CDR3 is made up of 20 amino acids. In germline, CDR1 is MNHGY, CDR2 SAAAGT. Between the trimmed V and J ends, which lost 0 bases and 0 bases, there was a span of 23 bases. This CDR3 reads CASSYSMHPTGEFMNTEAFF. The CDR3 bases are TGTGCCAGCAGTTACTCGATGCACCCTACCGGGGAGTTCATGAACACTGAAGCTTTCTTT.

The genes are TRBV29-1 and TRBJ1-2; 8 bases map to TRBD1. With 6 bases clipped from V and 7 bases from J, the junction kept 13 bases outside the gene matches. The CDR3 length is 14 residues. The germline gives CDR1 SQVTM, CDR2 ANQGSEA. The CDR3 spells CSVGILAGGGGYTF. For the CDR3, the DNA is TGCAGCGTCGGAATTTTAGCAGGGGGCGGTGGCTACACCTTC.

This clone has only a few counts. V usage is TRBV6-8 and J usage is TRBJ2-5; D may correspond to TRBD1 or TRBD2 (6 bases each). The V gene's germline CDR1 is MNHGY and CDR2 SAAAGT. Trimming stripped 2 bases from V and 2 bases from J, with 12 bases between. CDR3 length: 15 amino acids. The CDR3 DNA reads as TGTGCCAGCAGTTACGGGGGCGGGGATCAAGAGACCCAGTACTTC. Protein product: CASSYGGGDQETQYF.

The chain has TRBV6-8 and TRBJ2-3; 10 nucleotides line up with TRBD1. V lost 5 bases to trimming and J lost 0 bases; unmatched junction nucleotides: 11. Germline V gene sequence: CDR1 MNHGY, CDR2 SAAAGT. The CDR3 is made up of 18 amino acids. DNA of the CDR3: TGTGCCAGCAGTCCTCGGACAGGGGGGGTTTCTAGCACAGATACGCAGTATTTT. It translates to CASSPRTGGVSSTDTQYF.

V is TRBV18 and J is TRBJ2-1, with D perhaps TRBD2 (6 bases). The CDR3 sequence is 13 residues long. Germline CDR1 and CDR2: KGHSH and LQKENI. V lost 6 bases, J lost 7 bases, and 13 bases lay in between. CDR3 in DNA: TGTGCCAGCTCCTATGAGGAGGGGAATGAGCAGTTCTTC. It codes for CASSYEEGNEQFF.

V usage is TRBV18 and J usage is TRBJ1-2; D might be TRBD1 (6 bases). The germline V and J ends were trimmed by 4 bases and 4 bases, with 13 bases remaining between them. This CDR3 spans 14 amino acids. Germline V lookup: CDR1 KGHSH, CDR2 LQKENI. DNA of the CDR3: TGTGCCAGCTCACGGGTACAGGGATTCTATGGCTACACCTTC. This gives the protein CASSRVQGFYGYTF.

CDR3 sequence reads: CASSIAGSNNEQFF. CDR3 nucleotide sequence: TGTGCCAGTAGTATAGCGGGATCCAACAATGAGCAGTTCTTC. This chain uses TRBV19 with TRBJ2-1; TRBD2 is a possible D gene (5 bases). V gave up 1 base and J gave up 5 bases, with 9 bases separating them. The germline gives CDR1 LNHDA, CDR2 SQIVND (reference sequence). The CDR3 is 14 residues long.

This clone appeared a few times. The CDR3 spells CAISERETGELFF. The CDR3 nucleotides read TGTGCCATCAGTGAGAGGGAGACCGGGGAGCTGTTTTTT. This sequence joins TRBV10-3 and TRBJ2-2; D perhaps matches TRBD2 (5 bases). Per germline, CDR1 ENHRY and CDR2 SYGVKD. V was trimmed by 2 bases and J by 5 bases, leaving 6 bases between them. The CDR3 is made up of 13 amino acids.

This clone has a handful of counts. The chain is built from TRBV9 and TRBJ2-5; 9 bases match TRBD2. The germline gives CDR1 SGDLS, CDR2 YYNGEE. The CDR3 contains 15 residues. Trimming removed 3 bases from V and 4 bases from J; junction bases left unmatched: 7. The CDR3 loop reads CASSGNGGRVETQYF. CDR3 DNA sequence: TGTGCCAGCAGCGGCAACGGCGGGAGGGTAGAGACCCAGTACTTC. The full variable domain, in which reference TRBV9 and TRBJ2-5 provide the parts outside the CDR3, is DSGVTQTPKHLITATGQRVTLRCSPRSGDLSVYWYQQSLDQGLQFLIQYYNGEERAKGNILERFSAQQFPDLHSELNLSSLELGDSALYFCASSGNGGRVETQYFGPGTRLLVL.